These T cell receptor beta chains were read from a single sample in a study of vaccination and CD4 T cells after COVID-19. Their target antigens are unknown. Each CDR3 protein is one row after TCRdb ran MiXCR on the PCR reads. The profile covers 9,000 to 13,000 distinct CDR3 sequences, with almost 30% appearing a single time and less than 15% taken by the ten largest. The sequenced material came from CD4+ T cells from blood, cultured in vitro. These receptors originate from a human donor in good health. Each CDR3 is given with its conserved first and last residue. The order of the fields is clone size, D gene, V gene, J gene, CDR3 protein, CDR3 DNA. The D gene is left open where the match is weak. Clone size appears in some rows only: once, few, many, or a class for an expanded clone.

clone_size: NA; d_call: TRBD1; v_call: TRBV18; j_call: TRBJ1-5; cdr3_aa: CASSTLGQGSNQPQHF; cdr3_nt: TGTGCCAGCTCAACTCTGGGACAGGGTAGCAATCAGCCCCAGCATTTT
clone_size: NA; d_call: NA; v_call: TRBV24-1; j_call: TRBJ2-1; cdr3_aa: CATSDATTNNEQFF; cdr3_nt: TGTGCCACCAGTGACGCGACTACTAACAATGAGCAGTTCTTC
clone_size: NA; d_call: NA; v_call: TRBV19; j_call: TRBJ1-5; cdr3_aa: CARRSDRAGQPQHF; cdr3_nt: TGTGCCAGAAGGTCTGACCGGGCGGGGCAGCCCCAGCATTTT
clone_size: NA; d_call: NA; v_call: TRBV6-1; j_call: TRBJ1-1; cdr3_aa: CASTLNPNTEAFF; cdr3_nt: TGTGCCAGCACCTTAAACCCGAACACTGAAGCTTTCTTT
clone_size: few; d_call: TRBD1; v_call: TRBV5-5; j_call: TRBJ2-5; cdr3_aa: CASTRLHRDRVSQETQYF; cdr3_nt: TGTGCCAGCACCCGACTCCACCGGGACAGGGTGTCCCAAGAGACCCAGTACTTC
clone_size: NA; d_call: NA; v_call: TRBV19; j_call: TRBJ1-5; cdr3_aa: CASSRTVISGSNQPQHF; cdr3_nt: TGTGCCAGTAGTAGGACAGTTATTTCGGGGAGCAATCAGCCCCAGCATTTT
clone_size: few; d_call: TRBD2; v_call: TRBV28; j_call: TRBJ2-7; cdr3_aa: CASSLPPSGGRTYYF; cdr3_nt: TGTGCCAGCAGTTTGCCCCCTAGCGGGGGCCGAACCTACTACTTC
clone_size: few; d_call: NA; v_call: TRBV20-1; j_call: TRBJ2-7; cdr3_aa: CSARGHLLAGEQYF; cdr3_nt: TGCAGTGCTAGAGGCCATTTACTAGCAGGGGAGCAGTACTTC
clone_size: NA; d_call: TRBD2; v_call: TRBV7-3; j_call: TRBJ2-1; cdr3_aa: CASSLTSGAGNEQFF; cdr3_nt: TGTGCCAGCAGCTTGACTAGCGGGGCGGGCAATGAGCAGTTCTTC
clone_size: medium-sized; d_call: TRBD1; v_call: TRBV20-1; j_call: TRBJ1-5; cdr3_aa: CSAHQGANQPQHF; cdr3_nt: TGCAGTGCCCACCAGGGGGCCAATCAGCCCCAGCATTTT
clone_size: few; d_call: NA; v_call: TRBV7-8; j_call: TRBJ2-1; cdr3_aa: CASSLRAAPTGAYNEQFF; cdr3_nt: TGTGCCAGCAGCTTAAGGGCGGCCCCCACCGGGGCCTACAATGAGCAGTTCTTC
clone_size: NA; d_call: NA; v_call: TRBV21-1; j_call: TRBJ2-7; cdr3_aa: CASSKHRASYEQYF; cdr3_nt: TGTGCCAGCAGCAAACACAGGGCGTCCTACGAGCAGTACTTC
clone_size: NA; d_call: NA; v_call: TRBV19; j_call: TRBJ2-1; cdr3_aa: CASSIDRDSYNEQFF; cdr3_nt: TGTGCCAGTAGTATAGACAGAGACTCCTACAATGAGCAGTTCTTC
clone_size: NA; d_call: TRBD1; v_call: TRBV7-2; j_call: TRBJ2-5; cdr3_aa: CASSLHPGQGEVETQYF; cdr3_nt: TGTGCCAGCAGCTTGCATCCGGGACAGGGGGAAGTAGAGACCCAGTACTTC
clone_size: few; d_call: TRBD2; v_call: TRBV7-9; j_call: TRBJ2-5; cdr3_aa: CASSLGSPGTSGRARETQYF; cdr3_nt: TGTGCCAGCAGCTTAGGGAGTCCCGGGACTAGCGGGAGGGCCAGGGAGACCCAGTACTTC
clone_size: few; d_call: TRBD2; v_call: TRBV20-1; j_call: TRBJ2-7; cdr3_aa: CSASGGLALSSYEQYF; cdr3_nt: TGCAGTGCTAGCGGGGGACTAGCGTTAAGCTCCTACGAGCAGTACTTC
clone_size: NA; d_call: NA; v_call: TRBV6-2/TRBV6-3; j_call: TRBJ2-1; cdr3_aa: CASTPGGGGDEQFF; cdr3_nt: TGTGCCAGCACCCCCGGAGGAGGGGGTGATGAGCAGTTCTTC
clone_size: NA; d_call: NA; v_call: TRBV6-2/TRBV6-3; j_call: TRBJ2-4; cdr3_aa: CASSYPADRYIQYF; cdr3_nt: TGTGCCAGCAGTTACCCCGCCGACCGATACATTCAGTACTTC
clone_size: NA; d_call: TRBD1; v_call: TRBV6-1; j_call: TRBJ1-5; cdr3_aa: CASSETGGAGQPQHF; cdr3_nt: TGTGCCAGCAGTGAAACAGGGGGCGCGGGGCAGCCCCAGCATTTT
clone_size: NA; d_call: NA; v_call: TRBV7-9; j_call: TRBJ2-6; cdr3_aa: CASSSKAISGANVLTF; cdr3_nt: TGTGCCAGCAGCTCCAAAGCGATCTCTGGGGCCAACGTCCTGACTTTC
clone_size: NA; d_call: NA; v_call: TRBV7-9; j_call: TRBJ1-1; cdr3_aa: CASSRDLPTEAFF; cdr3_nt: TGTGCCAGCAGCCGGGATTTACCGACTGAAGCTTTCTTT
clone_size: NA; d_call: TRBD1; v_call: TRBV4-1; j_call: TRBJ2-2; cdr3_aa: CASSQDPGRGRTGELFF; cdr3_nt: TGCGCCAGCAGCCAAGATCCAGGCAGGGGGCGAACCGGGGAGCTGTTTTTT
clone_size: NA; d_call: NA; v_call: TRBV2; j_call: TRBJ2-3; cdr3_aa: CASRSGGYTDTQYF; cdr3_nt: TGTGCCAGCAGGTCCGGGGGATACACAGATACGCAGTATTTT
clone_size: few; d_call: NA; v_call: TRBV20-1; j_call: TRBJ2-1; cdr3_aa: CSGLGELGSNEQFF; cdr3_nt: TGCAGTGGCCTAGGGGAATTGGGTAGCAATGAGCAGTTCTTC
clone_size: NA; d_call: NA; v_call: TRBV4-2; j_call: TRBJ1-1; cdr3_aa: CASSQSTADRNTEAFF; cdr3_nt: TGTGCCAGCAGCCAATCCACCGCGGACAGGAACACTGAAGCTTTCTTT
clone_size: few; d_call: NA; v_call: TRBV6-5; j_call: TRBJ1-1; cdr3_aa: CASSYTGRNTEAFF; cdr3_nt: TGTGCCAGCAGTTACACAGGTCGGAACACTGAAGCTTTCTTT
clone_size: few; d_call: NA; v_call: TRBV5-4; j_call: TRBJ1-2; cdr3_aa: CASSPVQGRGYTF; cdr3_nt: TGTGCCAGCAGCCCCGTCCAGGGGAGAGGCTACACCTTC
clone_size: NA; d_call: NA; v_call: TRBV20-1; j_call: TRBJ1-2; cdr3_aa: CSARDDSNYGYTF; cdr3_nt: TGCAGTGCTAGAGACGACAGTAACTATGGCTACACCTTC
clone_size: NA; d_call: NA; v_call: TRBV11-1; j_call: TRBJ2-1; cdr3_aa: CASSQALGTPLYEQFF; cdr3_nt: TGTGCCAGCAGCCAGGCCCTTGGGACACCTTTATATGAGCAGTTCTTC
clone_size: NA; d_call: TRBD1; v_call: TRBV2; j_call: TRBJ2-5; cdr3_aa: CASRGTGLQTQYF; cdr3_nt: TGTGCCAGCCGAGGGACAGGGCTGCAGACCCAGTACTTC
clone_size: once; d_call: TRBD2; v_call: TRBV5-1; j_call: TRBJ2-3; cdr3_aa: CASSWGLAGGRTQYF; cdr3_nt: TGCGCCAGCAGCTGGGGACTAGCGGGAGGGAGGACGCAGTATTTT
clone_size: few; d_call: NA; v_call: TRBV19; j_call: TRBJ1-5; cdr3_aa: CASSDQLGIQGNNQPQHF; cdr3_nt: TGTGCCAGTAGTGACCAATTAGGGATACAGGGTAACAATCAGCCCCAGCATTTT
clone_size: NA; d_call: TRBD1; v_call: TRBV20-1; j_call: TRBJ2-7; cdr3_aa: CSVKQGTLEQYF; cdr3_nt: TGCAGTGTAAAACAGGGGACCCTCGAGCAGTACTTC
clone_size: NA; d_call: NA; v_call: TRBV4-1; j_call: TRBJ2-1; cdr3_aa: CASSRDSYNEQFF; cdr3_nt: TGCGCCAGCAGCAGGGACTCATACAATGAGCAGTTCTTC
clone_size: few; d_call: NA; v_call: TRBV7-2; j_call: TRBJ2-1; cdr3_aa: CASSPGVYNEQFF; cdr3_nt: TGTGCCAGCAGCCCAGGGGTGTACAATGAGCAGTTCTTC
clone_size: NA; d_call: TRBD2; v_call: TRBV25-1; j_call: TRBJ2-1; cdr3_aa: CASSEASGSYEQFF; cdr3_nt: TGTGCCAGCAGTGAGGCTAGCGGGAGCTATGAGCAGTTCTTC
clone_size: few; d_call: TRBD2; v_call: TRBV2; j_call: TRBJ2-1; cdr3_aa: CASSEEGLAGAAPGNEQFF; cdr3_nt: TGTGCCAGCAGTGAAGAGGGACTAGCGGGAGCCGCTCCGGGCAATGAGCAGTTCTTC
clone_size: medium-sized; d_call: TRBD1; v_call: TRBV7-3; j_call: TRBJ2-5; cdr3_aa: CASSLTGTETQYF; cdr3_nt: TGTGCCAGCAGCTTGACAGGGACGGAGACCCAGTACTTC
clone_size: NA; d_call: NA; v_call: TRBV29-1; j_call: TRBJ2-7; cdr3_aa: CSVVGGGSSYEQYF; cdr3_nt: TGCAGCGTTGTAGGGGGTGGGAGCTCCTACGAGCAGTACTTC
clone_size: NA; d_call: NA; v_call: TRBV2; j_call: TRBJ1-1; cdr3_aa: CASSLSSQRGTEAFF; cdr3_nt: TGTGCCAGCTCCTTAAGTTCTCAGCGAGGCACTGAAGCTTTCTTT
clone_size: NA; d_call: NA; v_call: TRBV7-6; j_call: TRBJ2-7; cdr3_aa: CASSYRDSSAEQYF; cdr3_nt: TGTGCCAGCAGTTACAGGGACTCGTCCGCCGAGCAGTACTTC
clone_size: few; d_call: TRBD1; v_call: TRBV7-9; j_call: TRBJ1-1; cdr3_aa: CASSFTGVNTEAFF; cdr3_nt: TGTGCCAGCAGCTTTACAGGGGTGAACACTGAAGCTTTCTTT
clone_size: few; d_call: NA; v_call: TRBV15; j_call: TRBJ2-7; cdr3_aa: CATSTQQGYEQYF; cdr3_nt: TGTGCCACCAGCACACAACAGGGCTACGAGCAGTACTTC
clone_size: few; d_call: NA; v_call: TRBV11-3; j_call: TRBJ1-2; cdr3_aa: CASSRWGSHYGYTF; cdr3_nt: TGTGCCAGCAGCCGATGGGGCAGTCACTATGGCTACACCTTC
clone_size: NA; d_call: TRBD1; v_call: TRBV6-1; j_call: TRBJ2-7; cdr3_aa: CASSPRLGQGGSSYEQYF; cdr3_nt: TGTGCCAGCAGCCCAAGGCTTGGACAGGGGGGAAGCTCCTACGAGCAGTACTTC
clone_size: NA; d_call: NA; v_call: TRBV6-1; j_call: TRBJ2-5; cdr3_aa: CASSRGTGETQYF; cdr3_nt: TGTGCCAGCAGCCGGGGTACGGGGGAGACCCAGTACTTC
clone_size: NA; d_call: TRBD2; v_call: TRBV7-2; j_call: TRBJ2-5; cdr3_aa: CASSLSGSDGQETQYF; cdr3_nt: TGTGCCAGCAGCTTAAGCGGGAGCGATGGCCAAGAGACCCAGTACTTC
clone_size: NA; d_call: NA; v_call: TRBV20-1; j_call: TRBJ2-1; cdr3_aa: CSARVGGREQFF; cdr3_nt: TGCAGTGCTAGAGTCGGGGGGCGGGAGCAGTTCTTC
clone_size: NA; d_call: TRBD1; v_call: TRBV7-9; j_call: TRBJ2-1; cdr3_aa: CASSYRQGWRSSYNEQFF; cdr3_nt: TGTGCCAGCAGCTATCGACAGGGCTGGAGGAGTTCCTACAATGAGCAGTTCTTC